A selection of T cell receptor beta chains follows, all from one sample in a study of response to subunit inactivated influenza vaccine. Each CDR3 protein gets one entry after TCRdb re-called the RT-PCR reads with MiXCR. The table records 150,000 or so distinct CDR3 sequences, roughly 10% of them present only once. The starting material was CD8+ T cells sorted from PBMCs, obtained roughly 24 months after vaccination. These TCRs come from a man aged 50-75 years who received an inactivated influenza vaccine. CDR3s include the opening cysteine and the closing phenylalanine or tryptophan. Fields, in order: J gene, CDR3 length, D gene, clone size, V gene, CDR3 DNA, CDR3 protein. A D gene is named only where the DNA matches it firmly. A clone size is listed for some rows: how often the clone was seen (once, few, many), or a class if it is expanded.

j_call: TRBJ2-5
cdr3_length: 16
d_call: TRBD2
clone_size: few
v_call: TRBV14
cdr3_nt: TGTGCCAGCAACCTGCTTAGCGGGAGGCCTCAAGAGACCCAGTACTTC
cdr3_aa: CASNLLSGRPQETQYF

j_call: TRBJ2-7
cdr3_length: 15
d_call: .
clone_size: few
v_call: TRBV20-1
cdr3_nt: TGCAGTGCCCGACACACAGGGACGTTGACCTACGAGCAGTACTTC
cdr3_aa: CSARHTGTLTYEQYF

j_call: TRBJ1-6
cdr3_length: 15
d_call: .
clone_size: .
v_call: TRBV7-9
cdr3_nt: TGTGCCAGCACCCCGTGGGGGCTCTCGGATTCACCCCTCCACTTT
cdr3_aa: CASTPWGLSDSPLHF

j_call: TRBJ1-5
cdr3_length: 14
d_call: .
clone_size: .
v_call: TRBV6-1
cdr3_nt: TGTGCCAGCAGTCTCATAGGGGGGGTTCAGCCCCAGCGTTTT
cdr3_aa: CASSLIGGVQPQRF

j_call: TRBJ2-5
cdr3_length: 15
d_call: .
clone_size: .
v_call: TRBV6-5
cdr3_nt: TGTGCCAGCAGTTACGGTGTGAAGGTCCGGGAGACCCAGTACTTC
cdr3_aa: CASSYGVKVRETQYF

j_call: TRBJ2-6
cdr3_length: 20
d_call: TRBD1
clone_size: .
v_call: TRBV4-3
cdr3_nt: TGCGCCAGCAGCCAAGTAGCCGGGACAGGGGGGTACTCTGGGGCCAACGTCCTGACTTTC
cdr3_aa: CASSQVAGTGGYSGANVLTF

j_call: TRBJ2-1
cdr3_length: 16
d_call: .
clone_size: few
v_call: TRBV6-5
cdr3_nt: TGTGCCAGCAGTTCTTACAGGGACTGGGCCTACAATGAGCAGTTCTTC
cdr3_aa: CASSSYRDWAYNEQFF

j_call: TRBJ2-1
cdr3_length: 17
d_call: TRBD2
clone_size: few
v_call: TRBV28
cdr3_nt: TGTGCCAGCAGTTCCCCCCGAGCGGGAGGTTCCTACAATGAGCAGTTCTTC
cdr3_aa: CASSSPRAGGSYNEQFF

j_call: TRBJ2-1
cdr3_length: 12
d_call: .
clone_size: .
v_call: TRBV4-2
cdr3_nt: TGTGCCAGCAGCCACTCTGTTAATGAGCAGTTCTTC
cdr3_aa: CASSHSVNEQFF

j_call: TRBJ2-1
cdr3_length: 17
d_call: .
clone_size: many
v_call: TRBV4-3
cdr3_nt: TGCGCCAGCAGCCACGAAACAACCGGGTCCTCGAGCGATGAGCAGTTCTTC
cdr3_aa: CASSHETTGSSSDEQFF

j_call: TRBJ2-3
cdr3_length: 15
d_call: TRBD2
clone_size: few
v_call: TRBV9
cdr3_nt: TGTGCCAGCACGGTTGGGGCGGGGGGCACAGATACGCAGTATTTT
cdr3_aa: CASTVGAGGTDTQYF

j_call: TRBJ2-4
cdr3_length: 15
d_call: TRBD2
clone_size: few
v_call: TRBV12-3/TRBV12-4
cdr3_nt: TGTGCCAGCAGGTCCCCGACTAGCCCCAAAAACATTCAGTACTTC
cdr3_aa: CASRSPTSPKNIQYF

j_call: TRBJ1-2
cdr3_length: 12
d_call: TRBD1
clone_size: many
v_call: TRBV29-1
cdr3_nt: TGCAGCGGGACAGGGATCGACTATGGCTACACCTTC
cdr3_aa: CSGTGIDYGYTF

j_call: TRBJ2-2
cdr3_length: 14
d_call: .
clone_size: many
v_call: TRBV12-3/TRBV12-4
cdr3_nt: TGTGCCAGCAGTTTTAGGCAGATCACCGGGGAGCTGTTTTTT
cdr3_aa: CASSFRQITGELFF

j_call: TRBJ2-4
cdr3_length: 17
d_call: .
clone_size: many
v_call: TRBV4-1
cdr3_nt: TGCGCCAGCAGCCAAGTCTCAGGGGCCGTCGTGGGAAACATTCAGTACTTC
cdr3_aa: CASSQVSGAVVGNIQYF

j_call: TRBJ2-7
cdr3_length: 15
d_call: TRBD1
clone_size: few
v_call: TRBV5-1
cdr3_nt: TGCGCCAGCAGCGCCGGGACAGGGGGCTACTACGAGCAGTACTTC
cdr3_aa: CASSAGTGGYYEQYF

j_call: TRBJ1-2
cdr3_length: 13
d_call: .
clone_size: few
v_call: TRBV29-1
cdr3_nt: TGCAGCGTTGAAGGAGTTGGGGGCAAAGGCTACACCTTC
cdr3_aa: CSVEGVGGKGYTF

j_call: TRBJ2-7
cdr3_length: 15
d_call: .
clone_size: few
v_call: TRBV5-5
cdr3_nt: TGTGCCAGCAGCTTCATAGGCCTAGTCCGTGACGAGCAGTACTTC
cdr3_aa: CASSFIGLVRDEQYF

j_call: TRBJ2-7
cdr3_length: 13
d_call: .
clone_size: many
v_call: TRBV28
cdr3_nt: TGTGCCAGCAGTTTAGGGCGCACCTACGAGCAGTACTTC
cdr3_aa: CASSLGRTYEQYF

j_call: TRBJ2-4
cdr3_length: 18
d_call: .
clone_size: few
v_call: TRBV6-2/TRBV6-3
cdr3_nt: TGTGCCAGCAGTTATACGGTGCAGGGGGGAGTTGGCAAAAACATTCAGTACTTC
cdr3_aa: CASSYTVQGGVGKNIQYF

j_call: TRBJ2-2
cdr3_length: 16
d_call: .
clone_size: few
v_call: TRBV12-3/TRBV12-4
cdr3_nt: TGTGCCAGCAGTGAAGGTTACAGGTCGAACACCGGGGAGCTGTTTTTT
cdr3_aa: CASSEGYRSNTGELFF

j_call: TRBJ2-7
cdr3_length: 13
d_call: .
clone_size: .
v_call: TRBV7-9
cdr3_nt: TGTGCCAGCAGCTTAATTCCGTACCTCGAGCAGTACTTC
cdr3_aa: CASSLIPYLEQYF

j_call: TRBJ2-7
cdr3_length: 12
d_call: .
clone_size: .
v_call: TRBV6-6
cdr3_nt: TGTGCCAGCTGTCAGGACGGGTACGAGCAGTACTTC
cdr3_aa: CASCQDGYEQYF

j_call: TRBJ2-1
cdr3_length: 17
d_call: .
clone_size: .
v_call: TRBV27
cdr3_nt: TGTGCCAGCAGTTGGGTTCAGGGGTCGGTGGTTTACAATGAGCAGTTCTTC
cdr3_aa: CASSWVQGSVVYNEQFF

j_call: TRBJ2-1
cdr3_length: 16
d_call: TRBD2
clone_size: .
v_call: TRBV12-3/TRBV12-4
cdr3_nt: TGTGCCAGCAGTCCCTTAGCGGGAGGGCGAGATAATGAGCAGTTCTTC
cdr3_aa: CASSPLAGGRDNEQFF

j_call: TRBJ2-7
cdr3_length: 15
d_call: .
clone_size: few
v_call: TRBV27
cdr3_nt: TGTGCCAGCAGCTCTAGCGCCCGCCCTTACTACGAGCAGTACTTC
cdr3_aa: CASSSSARPYYEQYF

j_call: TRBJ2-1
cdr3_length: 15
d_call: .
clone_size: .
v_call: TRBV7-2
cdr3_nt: TGTGCCAGCAGCTTAACGGGAGTCAGATGGGATGAGCAGTTCTTC
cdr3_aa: CASSLTGVRWDEQFF

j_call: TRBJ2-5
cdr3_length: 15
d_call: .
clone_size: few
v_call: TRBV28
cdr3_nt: TGTGCCAGCAGTTTCTCCGGGACCCAGCAAGAGACCCAGTACTTC
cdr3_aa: CASSFSGTQQETQYF

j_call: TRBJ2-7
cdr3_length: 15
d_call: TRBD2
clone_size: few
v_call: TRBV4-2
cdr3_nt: TGTGCCAGCAGCCAGAGCGGGGGTCTCTCCTACGAGCAGTACTTC
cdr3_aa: CASSQSGGLSYEQYF

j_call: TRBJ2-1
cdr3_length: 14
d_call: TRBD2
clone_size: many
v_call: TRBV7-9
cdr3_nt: TGTGCCAGCACCAGACTAGCGGGAGGCAATGAGCAGTTCTTC
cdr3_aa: CASTRLAGGNEQFF

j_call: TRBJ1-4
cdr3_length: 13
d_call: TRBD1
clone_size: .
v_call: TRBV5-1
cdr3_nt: TGCGCCAGCAGCCGGACAGGGGGTGAAAAACTGTTTTTT
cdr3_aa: CASSRTGGEKLFF

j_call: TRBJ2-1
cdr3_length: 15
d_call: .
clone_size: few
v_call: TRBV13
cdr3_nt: TGTGCCAGCAGCTTAGTACAGGGGAGCGGGAATGAGCAGTTCTTC
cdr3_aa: CASSLVQGSGNEQFF

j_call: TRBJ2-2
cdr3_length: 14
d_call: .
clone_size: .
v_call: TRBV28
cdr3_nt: TGTGCCAGCAGGGGAGACTTCAGCCCGGGGGAGCTGTTTTTT
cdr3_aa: CASRGDFSPGELFF

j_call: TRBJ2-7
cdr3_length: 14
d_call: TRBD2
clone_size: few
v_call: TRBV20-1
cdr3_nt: TGCAGTGCTAGAGATTGGCAGAGCGGGGACGAGCAGTACTTC
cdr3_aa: CSARDWQSGDEQYF

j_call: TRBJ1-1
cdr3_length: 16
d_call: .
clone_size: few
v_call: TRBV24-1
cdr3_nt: TGTGCCACCAGTGATTCACAGAGAGGAAAGAACGCTGAAGCTTTCTTT
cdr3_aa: CATSDSQRGKNAEAFF

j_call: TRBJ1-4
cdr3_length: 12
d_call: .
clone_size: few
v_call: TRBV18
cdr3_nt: TGTGCCAGCTCTCTCGATGGCGAAAAACTGTTTTTT
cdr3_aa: CASSLDGEKLFF

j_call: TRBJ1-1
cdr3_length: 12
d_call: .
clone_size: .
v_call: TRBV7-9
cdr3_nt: TGTGCCACCACGGGGGCTTGGACTGAAGCTTTCTTT
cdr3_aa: CATTGAWTEAFF

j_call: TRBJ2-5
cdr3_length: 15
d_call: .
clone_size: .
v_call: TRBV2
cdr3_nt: TGTGCCAGCCAAGAAACCACAGGGTATCAAGAGACCCAGTACTTC
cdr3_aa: CASQETTGYQETQYF

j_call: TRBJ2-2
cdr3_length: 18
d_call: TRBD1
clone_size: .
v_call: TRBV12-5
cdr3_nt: TGTGCTAGTGGTTTGGTATTGGGGCAGGGGGCCATCACCGGGGAGCTGTTTTTT
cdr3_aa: CASGLVLGQGAITGELFF

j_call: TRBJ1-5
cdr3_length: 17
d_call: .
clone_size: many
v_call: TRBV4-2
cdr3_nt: TGTGCCAGCAGCCAAGAGGATGGCATTAATAGCAATCAGCCCCAGCATTTT
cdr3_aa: CASSQEDGINSNQPQHF

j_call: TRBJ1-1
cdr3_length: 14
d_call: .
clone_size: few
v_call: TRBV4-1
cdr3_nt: TGCGCCAGCAGCCACAACTTAGGGACACTAGAAGCTTTCTTT
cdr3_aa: CASSHNLGTLEAFF

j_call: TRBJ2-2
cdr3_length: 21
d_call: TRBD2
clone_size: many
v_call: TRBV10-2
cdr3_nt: TGCGCCAGCAGCCCACGCCTACCGGGACTAGCGGCAGGATGGGACACCGGGGAGCTGTTTTTT
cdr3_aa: CASSPRLPGLAAGWDTGELFF